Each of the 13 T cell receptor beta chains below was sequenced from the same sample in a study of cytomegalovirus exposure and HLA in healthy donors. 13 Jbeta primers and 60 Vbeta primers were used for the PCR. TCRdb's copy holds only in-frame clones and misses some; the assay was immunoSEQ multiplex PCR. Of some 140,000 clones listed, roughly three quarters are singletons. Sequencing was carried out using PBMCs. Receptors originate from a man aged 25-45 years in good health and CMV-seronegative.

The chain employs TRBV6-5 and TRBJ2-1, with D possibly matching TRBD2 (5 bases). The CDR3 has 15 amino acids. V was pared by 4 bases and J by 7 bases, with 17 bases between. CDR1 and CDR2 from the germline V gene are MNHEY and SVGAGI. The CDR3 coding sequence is TGTGCCAGCAGTTCCCATGTAGGGAGACCGAATGAGCAGTTCTTC. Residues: CASSSHVGRPNEQFF.

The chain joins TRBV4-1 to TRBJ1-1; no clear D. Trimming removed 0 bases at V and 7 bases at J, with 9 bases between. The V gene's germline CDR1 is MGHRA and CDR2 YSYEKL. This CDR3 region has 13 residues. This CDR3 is CASSQDLRDEAFF. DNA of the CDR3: TGCGCCAGCAGCCAAGATCTGAGGGATGAAGCTTTCTTT.

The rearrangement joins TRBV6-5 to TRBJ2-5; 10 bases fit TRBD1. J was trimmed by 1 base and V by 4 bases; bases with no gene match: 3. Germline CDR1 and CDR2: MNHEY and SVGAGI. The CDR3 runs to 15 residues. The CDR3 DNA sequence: TGTGCCAGCAGTTTGGGACAGGGGAGCCAAGAGACCCAGTACTTC. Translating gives CASSLGQGSQETQYF.

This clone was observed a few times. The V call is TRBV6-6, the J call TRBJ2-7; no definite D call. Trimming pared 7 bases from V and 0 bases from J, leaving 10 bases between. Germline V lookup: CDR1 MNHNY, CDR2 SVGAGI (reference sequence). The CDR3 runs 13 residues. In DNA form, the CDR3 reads TGTGCCAGCACTGACTCTAACTCCTACGAGCAGTACTTC. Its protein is CASTDSNSYEQYF.

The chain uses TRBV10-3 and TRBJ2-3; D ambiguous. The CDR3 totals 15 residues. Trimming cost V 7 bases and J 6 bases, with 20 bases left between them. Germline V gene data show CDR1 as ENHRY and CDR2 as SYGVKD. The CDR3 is CAITAHPRERDTQYF. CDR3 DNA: TGTGCCATCACCGCTCACCCCCGAGAGAGGGATACGCAGTATTTT.

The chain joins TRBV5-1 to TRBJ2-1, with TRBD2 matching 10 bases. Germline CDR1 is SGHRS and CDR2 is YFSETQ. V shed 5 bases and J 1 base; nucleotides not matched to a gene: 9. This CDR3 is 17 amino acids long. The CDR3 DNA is TGCGCCAGCAGAATGAGCTTAGCGGGAGGTTCCTACAATGAGCAGTTCTTC. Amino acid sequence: CASRMSLAGGSYNEQFF.

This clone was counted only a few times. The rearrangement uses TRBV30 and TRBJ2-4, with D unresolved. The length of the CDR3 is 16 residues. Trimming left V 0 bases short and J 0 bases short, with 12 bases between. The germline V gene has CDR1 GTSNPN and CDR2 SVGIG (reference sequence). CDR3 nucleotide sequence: TGTGCCTGGAGTGTACTTGGGTCGGGAGCCAAAAACATTCAGTACTTC. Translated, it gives CAWSVLGSGAKNIQYF.

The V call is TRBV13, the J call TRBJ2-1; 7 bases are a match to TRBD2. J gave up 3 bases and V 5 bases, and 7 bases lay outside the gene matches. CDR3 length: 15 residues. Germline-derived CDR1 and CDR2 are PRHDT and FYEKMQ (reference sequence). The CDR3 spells CASSLFPSGYNEQFF. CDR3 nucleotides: TGTGCCAGCAGCCTCTTCCCTAGCGGCTACAATGAGCAGTTCTTC.

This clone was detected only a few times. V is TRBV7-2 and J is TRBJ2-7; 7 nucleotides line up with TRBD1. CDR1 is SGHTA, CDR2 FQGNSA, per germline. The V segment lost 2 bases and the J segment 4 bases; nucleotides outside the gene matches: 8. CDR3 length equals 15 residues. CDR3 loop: CASSLIQGRRYEQYF. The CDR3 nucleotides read TGTGCCAGCAGCTTAATACAGGGGCGGAGGTACGAGCAGTACTTC.

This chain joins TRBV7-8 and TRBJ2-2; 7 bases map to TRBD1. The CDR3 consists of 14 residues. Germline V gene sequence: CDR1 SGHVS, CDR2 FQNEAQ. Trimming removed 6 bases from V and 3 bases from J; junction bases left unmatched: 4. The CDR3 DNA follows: TGTGCCAGCAGACCCGACAGGGACACCGGGGAGCTGTTTTTT. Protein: CASRPDRDTGELFF.

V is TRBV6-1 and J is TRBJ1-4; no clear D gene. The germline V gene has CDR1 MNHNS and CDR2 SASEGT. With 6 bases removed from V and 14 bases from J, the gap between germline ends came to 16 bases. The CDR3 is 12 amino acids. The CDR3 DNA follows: TGTGCCAGCAGCCACCAGGTTGAAGGCCTGTTTTTT. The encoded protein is CASSHQVEGLFF.

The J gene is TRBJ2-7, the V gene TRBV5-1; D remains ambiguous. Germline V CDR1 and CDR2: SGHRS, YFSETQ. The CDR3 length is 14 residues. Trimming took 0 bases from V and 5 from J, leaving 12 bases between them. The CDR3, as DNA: TGCGCCAGCAGCTTGGGACCGGGTGCCCACGAGCAGTACTTC. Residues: CASSLGPGAHEQYF.

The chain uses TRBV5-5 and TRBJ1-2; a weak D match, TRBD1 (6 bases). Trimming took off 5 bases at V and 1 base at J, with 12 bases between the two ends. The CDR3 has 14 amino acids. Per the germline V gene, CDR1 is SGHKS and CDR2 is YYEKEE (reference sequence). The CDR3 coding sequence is TGTGCCAGCAGTTCAGGGGTTTTTAACTATGGCTACACCTTC. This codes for CASSSGVFNYGYTF.